The clone carrying this T cell receptor (beta chain) was recorded many times. Combining iRepertoire HTBI primers with Arm-PCR of CDR3 regions, the authors built TCR beta libraries. One entry per CDR3 protein results from TCRdb running MiXCR on the multiplex PCR reads. The sample carries roughly 450,000 distinct CDR3 sequences, roughly 20% recorded once. The data derive from a study of regulatory T cells in long-lasting Graves disease. Study-level information: It was over 5 years of antithyroid drugs, with positive TSH receptor antibodies, that meant persistent Graves' disease.

Time point denoted: persistent/refractory GD, antithyroid drugs over 5 years with positive TRAb. RNA from PBMCs was the source of the TCR library. Germline V gene lookup returns CDR1 SGHAT and CDR2 FQNNGV. Trimming stripped 5 bases from V and 5 bases from J, with 9 bases between. The CDR3 extends over 12 amino acids. V is TRBV11-2 and J is TRBJ1-1; no definite D call. Sequenced here: peripheral blood mononuclear cells (PBMCs), sampled when the disease was refractory, from a patient treated with antithyroid drugs. This TCR derives from a female donor with Graves disease. CDR3 coding DNA: TGTGCCAGCAGCAAAAGTGGGACTGAAGCTTTCTTT. Translating gives CASSKSGTEAFF.